This passage covers 18 T cell receptor beta chains from one sample sequenced in a study of T-cell reconstitution after alpha-beta-depleted transplantation in children. Unique molecular identifiers were used in preparing the TCRbeta library. One entry per CDR3 protein, called by TCRdb with MiXCR from the PCR reads. The data show approximately 230,000 distinct CDR3 sequences, about 23% seen once. The sample was PBMCs, taken before TCRalphabeta/CD19-depleted stem cell transplant. These receptor sequences come from a girl under 10 years old with Fanconi anemia, due to receive a stem cell transplant.

This clonotype was seen more than once but under ten times. This chain uses TRBV29-1 with TRBJ1-1; a possible D gene is TRBD1 (5 bases). This CDR3 spans 11 amino acids. In germline, CDR1 is SQVTM, CDR2 ANQGSEA. Trimming removed 3 bases from V and 8 bases from J, with 10 bases in between. CDR3 sequence reads: CSVDLQGEAFF. CDR3 bases: TGCAGCGTTGATCTGCAGGGCGAAGCTTTCTTT.

The V gene is TRBV29-1, the J gene TRBJ2-1; D may be TRBD1 (5 bases). Germline V CDR1 and CDR2: SQVTM, ANQGSEA. This CDR3 is built from 15 residues. Trimming cost V 0 bases and J 1 base, with 10 bases left between them. CDR3 residues: CSVEDLGVSYNEQFF. CDR3 nucleotide sequence: TGCAGCGTTGAAGATCTAGGGGTGTCCTACAATGAGCAGTTCTTC.

A remark on this clonotype: Germline is not matched at one junction end, which may reflect a read error. This chain links TRBV20-1 with TRBJ1-3; TRBD1 aligns across 8 bases. Germline V gene data show CDR1 as DFQATT and CDR2 as SNEGSKA (reference sequence). The CDR3 totals 13 residues. CDR3 nucleotide sequence: TGCTGTGCTTTACAGGGGGCTGGAAACACCATATATTTT. Translation: CCALQGAGNTIYF.

This clonotype was detected many times. V is TRBV29-1 and J is TRBJ2-3; 8 nucleotides match TRBD2. CDR1 is SQVTM, CDR2 ANQGSEA, per germline. Trimming removed 7 bases from V and 4 bases from J; junction bases left unmatched: 7. The CDR3 is 13 amino acids. CDR3 bases: TGCAGCGCGACTAGCGTCAGGCCAGATACGCAGTATTTT. This codes for CSATSVRPDTQYF.

About this clonotype itself: It may be a read error: a sequence one base away is much more abundant. V usage is TRBV5-1 and J usage is TRBJ2-7, with TRBD1 matching over 12 bases. The germline V gene has CDR1 SGHRS and CDR2 YFSETQ. Trimming at V came to 1 base and at J to 6 bases, leaving 5 bases not matched to a gene. CDR3 size: 15 residues. The CDR3 sequence is CASSLTGTGGLEQYF. The CDR3, as DNA: TGCGCCAGCAGCTTGACCGGGACAGGGGGCCTCGAGCAGTACTTC.

This clonotype was seen a few times. This rearrangement joins TRBV20-1 to TRBJ2-2, with 11 bases lining up with TRBD1. The length of the CDR3 is 16 residues. Germline lookup yields CDR1 DFQATT and CDR2 SNEGSKA (reference sequence). J lost 4 bases, V lost 5 bases, and 9 bases had no gene match. CDR3 residues: CSAVDPGQGGTGELFF. The CDR3 bases are TGCAGTGCTGTTGACCCGGGACAGGGGGGCACCGGGGAGCTGTTTTTT.

This chain joins TRBV20-1 and TRBJ2-7; D gene ambiguous. This CDR3 comprises 12 residues. Germline V lookup: CDR1 DFQATT, CDR2 SNEGSKA (reference sequence). V lost 3 bases to trimming and J lost 3 bases, with 9 bases between them. The CDR3 DNA follows: TGCAGTGCTAGCGGACCCCTCTACGAGCAGTACTTC. It specifies CSASGPLYEQYF.

This clonotype was seen repeatedly, ten times or more. The rearrangement uses TRBV20-1 and TRBJ1-5; 9 nucleotides match TRBD1. Trimming at V came to 1 base and at J to 4 bases, leaving 8 bases not matched to a gene. Germline V CDR1 and CDR2: DFQATT, SNEGSKA (reference sequence). This CDR3 spans 16 amino acids. The CDR3 DNA follows: TGCAGTGCTAGAGCACCCCGGGACAGGGTTAATCAGCCCCAGCATTTT. It translates to CSARAPRDRVNQPQHF.

This clonotype was detected ten times or more. The rearrangement links TRBV9 to TRBJ2-3; D ambiguous. V shed 4 bases and J shed 1 base, with 7 bases lying between them. Per germline, CDR1 SGDLS and CDR2 YYNGEE. The CDR3 is 13 residues long. The chain's CDR3 is CASSTIGTDTQYF. The CDR3 nucleotides read TGTGCCAGCAGCACCATAGGCACAGATACGCAGTATTTT.

The V call is TRBV5-6, the J call TRBJ2-3, with TRBD2 matching over 13 bases. This CDR3 is 16 amino acids long. CDR1 is SGHDT, CDR2 YYEEEE, per germline. V dropped 4 bases and J dropped 3; count of bases not matched to a gene: 5. This CDR3 reads CASSEGLAGWTDTQYF. The DNA of the CDR3 is TGTGCCAGCAGCGAGGGACTAGCGGGGTGGACAGATACGCAGTATTTT.

This clonotype was recorded many times. This chain connects TRBV10-3 to TRBJ2-3, with 7 bases lining up with TRBD2. Germline-derived CDR1 and CDR2 are ENHRY and SYGVKD. The CDR3 is 14 residues long. V dropped 6 bases and J dropped 2; count of bases not matched to a gene: 5. The chain's CDR3 is CAIRRGRATDTQYF. In nucleotides, the CDR3 is TGTGCCATCAGGCGGGGGAGGGCCACAGATACGCAGTATTTT.

The sample holds many counts of this clonotype. This chain links TRBV7-2 with TRBJ1-1; D is uncertain. CDR1 SGHTA and CDR2 FQGNSA come from the germline V gene. This CDR3 is 13 amino acids long. Trimming removed 3 bases from V and 6 bases from J, with 11 bases in between. The CDR3 nucleotides read TGTGCCAGCAGCTTTAATAACGGTGCTGAAGCTTTCTTT. Translated: CASSFNNGAEAFF.

The rearrangement joins TRBV11-2 to TRBJ1-1, with unresolved D. The CDR3 is 11 amino acids. V was cut by 5 bases and J by 5 bases, with 6 bases left in between. Germline assignment: CDR1 SGHAT and CDR2 FQNNGV. Written as DNA, the CDR3 is TGTGCCAGCAGCACGGGGACTGAAGCTTTCTTT. This encodes CASSTGTEAFF.

In this sample, this clonotype turned up many times. This sequence joins TRBV29-1 and TRBJ2-1, with D unresolved. Trimming removed 6 bases from V and 0 bases from J, with 12 bases in between. There are 14 residues in the CDR3. CDR1 SQVTM and CDR2 ANQGSEA come from the germline V gene. This CDR3 reads CSVVVHSSYNEQFF. The CDR3, as DNA: TGCAGCGTGGTGGTCCACAGCTCCTACAATGAGCAGTTCTTC.

The CDR3 loop is CASSPTSTRIYEQYF. The CDR3 DNA follows: TGCGCCAGCAGCCCGACGTCCACCCGTATCTACGAGCAGTACTTC. The chain carries TRBV5-1 and TRBJ2-7; D remains unclear. Trimming left V 4 bases short and J 3 bases short, with 17 bases between. Per the germline V gene, CDR1 is SGHRS and CDR2 is YFSETQ. This CDR3 is built from 15 residues. The entire variable domain, with the rest obtained from reference TRBV5-1 and TRBJ2-7, is as follows: KAGVTQTPRYLIKTRGQQVTLSCSPISGHRSVSWYQQTPGQGLQFLFEYFSETQRNKGNFPGRFSGRQFSNSRSEMNVSTLELGDSALYLCASSPTSTRIYEQYFGPGTRLTVT.

This clonotype was picked up many times. The CDR3 DNA reads as TGTGCCAGCAGTTTAGGCACAGATACGCAGTATTTT. It encodes CASSLGTDTQYF. This sequence joins TRBV12-3 or TRBV12-4 and TRBJ2-3; D gene unclear. This CDR3 has 12 amino acids. The V end lost 1 base, the J end lost 1 base, and 0 bases lay between the germline ends.

Remarks on this clonotype: This may be a read error, as it is one base from a much larger clone. The V call is TRBV6-5, the J call TRBJ2-2; TRBD1 matches 7 bases. The CDR3 extends over 15 amino acids. Per germline, CDR1 MNHEY and CDR2 SVGAGI. The CDR3 sequence is CASSYVQGNTWELFF. Here the CDR3 DNA reads TGTGCCAGCAGTTACGTACAGGGGAACACCTGGGAGCTGTTTTTT.

This clonotype has at least ten counts. V gene TRBV5-1 combines with J gene TRBJ2-1, with 7 positions matching TRBD1. CDR1 and CDR2 from the germline V gene are SGHRS and YFSETQ. The CDR3 runs 15 residues. V trimming: 3 bases; J trimming: 6 bases; junction bases outside the gene matches: 9. In nucleotides, the CDR3 is TGCGCCAGCAGCTCTTACCAAGGGGGCAGCAATGAGCAGTTCTTC. This codes for CASSSYQGGSNEQFF.